This T cell receptor (beta chain) was sequenced in a study of control samples from healthy donors and cancer patients. V was shortened by 3 bases and J by 0 bases, with 12 bases between the two germline ends. CDR1 and CDR2 from the germline V gene are SGHAT and FQNNGV. This CDR3 region has 15 residues. Data came from immunoSEQ multiplex PCR; TCRdb stores just in-frame clones and leaves some out. Of roughly 120,000 clones detected, about 92% appear once; the ten largest clones hold about 1.5%. This chain connects TRBV11-2 to TRBJ2-7; perhaps TRBD2 as D (6 bases). The sample consisted of PBMCs. This clonotype was sampled from a man aged 45-60 years with head and neck cancer. CDR3 amino acids: CASSFLAGSSYEQYF. In DNA form, the CDR3 reads TGTGCCAGCAGCTTTCTTGCGGGGAGCTCCTACGAGCAGTACTTC.